What follows is one TCR beta chain and its context. The source of the sample is a study of T cells in Graves' hyperthyroidism and ophthalmopathy. The CDR3 extends over 16 amino acids. The V gene lost 3 bases and the J gene lost 2 bases, with 14 bases spanning the gap. The V gene's germline CDR1 is SGHTA and CDR2 FQGNSA. Amplification yielded TCR beta CDR3 regions, with RNA transcripts as the source. A first-round RT-PCR of the TCR CDR3 used the HTBI primer set. TCRdb redid the calling of the multiplex PCR reads with MiXCR, one entry per CDR3 protein. The sample yields about 560,000 distinct CDR3 sequences, 16% seen once.

This clonotype originated in a woman under 30 with Graves' hyperthyroidism. This sequence joins TRBV7-2 and TRBJ2-1; D is possibly TRBD2 (5 bases). Sequenced material: blood. CDR3 coding DNA: TGTGCCAGCAGCTTCCGACTATTCCGCACCTACAATGAGCAGTTCTTC. It specifies CASSFRLFRTYNEQFF. The full variable domain, rest sourced from reference TRBV7-2 and TRBJ2-1, is GAGVSQSPSNKVTEKGKDVELRCDPISGHTALYWYRQSLGQGLEFLIYFQGNSAPDKSGLPSDRFSAERTGGSVSTLTIQRTQQEDSAVYLCASSFRLFRTYNEQFFGPGTRLTVL.